This passage covers 28 T cell receptor beta chains from one sample sequenced in a study of T cell responses to AZD1222 COVID-19 vaccine. Only in-frame clones appear in the TCRdb table, and some are missing; sequencing was by immunoSEQ multiplex PCR. This sample has about 120,000 clones, with around 85% found just once. The sample consisted of peripheral blood, taken on day 0 of AZD1222 vaccination. These receptors all stem from an adult in good health.

The rearrangement links TRBV18 to TRBJ1-5; 8 bases are a match to TRBD1. The CDR3 has 15 residues. The junction had 9 bases not matched to a gene; V was cut back by 3 bases and J by 8 bases. Germline V gene data show CDR1 as KGHSH and CDR2 as LQKENI. The CDR3 DNA is TGTGCCAGCTCACCTGACAGGGGAGGCGTGGAGCCCCAGCATTTT. This sequence encodes CASSPDRGGVEPQHF.

V gene TRBV11-2 combines with J gene TRBJ2-7; 7 bases are shared with TRBD1. Germline V CDR1 and CDR2: SGHAT, FQNNGV. The CDR3 runs to 15 residues. V shed 5 bases, J shed 0 bases, and the junction held 7 bases outside the gene matches. CDR3 nucleotides: TGTGCCAGCAGCCAATACAGGGGAAGCTCCTACGAGCAGTACTTC. This translates into CASSQYRGSSYEQYF.

The chain has TRBV3-1 (or the pseudogene TRBV3-2) and TRBJ2-2, with D maybe TRBD2 (6 bases). Trimming left V 4 bases short and J 2 bases short, with 11 bases between. From germline, CDR1 is LGHDT and CDR2 YNNKEL (reference sequence). The CDR3 loop spans 15 amino acids. Here the CDR3 reads CASSPRDSNTGELFF. The CDR3 nucleotides are TGTGCCAGCAGCCCCCGGGACTCCAACACCGGGGAGCTGTTTTTT.

The CDR3 is CASSRAGTRNTEAFF. The CDR3 DNA follows: TGCGCCAGCAGCCGAGCCGGGACCAGGAACACTGAAGCTTTCTTT. The V and J genes are TRBV5-1 and TRBJ1-1, with D maybe TRBD1 (5 bases). The CDR3 is 15 amino acids. Germline CDR1 is SGHRS and CDR2 is YFSETQ. V lost 4 bases, J lost 1 base, and 14 bases lay in between.

The V gene is TRBV19, the J gene TRBJ2-1; maybe TRBD2 (5 bases). Germline CDR1 is LNHDA and CDR2 is SQIVND (reference sequence). This CDR3 has 15 residues. V lost 5 bases to trimming and J lost 6 bases, with 17 bases between them. The CDR3: CASSAFGPGVNEQFF. The DNA for the CDR3 is TGTGCCAGTAGTGCATTTGGGCCCGGGGTCAATGAGCAGTTCTTC.

V and J are TRBV3-1 (or the pseudogene TRBV3-2) and TRBJ1-5; D not resolved. The CDR3 has 15 residues. Germline V gene lookup returns CDR1 LGHDT and CDR2 YNNKEL (reference sequence). The V end lost 0 bases, the J end lost 0 bases, and 6 bases lay between the germline ends. CDR3 sequence: CASSQDTVSNQPQHF. The CDR3 DNA follows: TGTGCCAGCAGCCAAGATACAGTTAGCAATCAGCCCCAGCATTTT.

The chain couples TRBV15 to TRBJ2-7; D may match TRBD1 or TRBD2 (7 bases each). This CDR3 is built from 16 residues. Germline V gives CDR1 LNHNV, CDR2 YYDKDF (reference sequence). The ends were cut back, 4 bases at V and 0 bases at J, with 16 bases in the middle. CDR3 in DNA: TGTGCCACCAGCACAGGGGGGAGGGATTCCTCCTACGAGCAGTACTTC. Protein sequence: CATSTGGRDSSYEQYF.

The chain combines TRBV4-1 with TRBJ2-2; 14 bases fit TRBD2. The V segment lost 3 bases and the J segment 5 bases; nucleotides outside the gene matches: 5. Germline lookup yields CDR1 MGHRA and CDR2 YSYEKL. CDR3 length: 17 residues. This chain's CDR3 is CASSQGGLAGGTGELFF. For the CDR3, the DNA is TGCGCCAGCAGCCAGGGAGGACTAGCGGGAGGAACCGGGGAGCTGTTTTTT.

The chain recombines TRBV7-8 with TRBJ2-7; 13 positions agree with TRBD2. Germline V lookup: CDR1 SGHVS, CDR2 FQNEAQ. Trimming took 4 bases from V and 6 from J; bases not matched to a gene: 6. CDR3 size: 15 residues. This CDR3 reads CASSSWTSGRTEQYF. CDR3 sequence (DNA): TGTGCCAGCAGCTCTTGGACTAGCGGGAGAACCGAGCAGTACTTC.

The V and J genes are TRBV5-1 and TRBJ2-2, with 12 bases that match TRBD2. This CDR3 has 16 residues. With V trimmed by 9 bases and J by 4 bases, 10 bases remained unmatched. The germline V gene has CDR1 SGHRS and CDR2 YFSETQ. CDR3 sequence: CATQLTSGGLTGELFF. CDR3 DNA: TGCGCCACCCAGCTGACTAGCGGGGGCCTCACCGGGGAGCTGTTTTTT.

CDR3 in amino acids: CASSDGTGAEAFF. The CDR3 coding sequence is TGTGCCAGCAGTGACGGAACAGGGGCTGAAGCTTTCTTT. The chain has TRBV6-4 and TRBJ1-1, with 7 bases matching TRBD1. Germline values: CDR1 MRHNA, CDR2 SNTAGT. With 2 bases clipped from V and 6 bases from J, the junction kept 3 bases outside the gene matches. There are 13 residues in the CDR3.

The chain is built from TRBV10-3 and TRBJ2-5; tentative D call: TRBD1 (6 bases). The V end was cut by 2 bases, the J end by 3 bases, with 7 bases between. The germline V gene encodes CDR1 ENHRY and CDR2 SYGVKD. This CDR3 contains 13 residues. CDR3 nucleotide sequence: TGTGCCATCAGTGAGGGACAGAAAGAGACCCAGTACTTC. This gives the protein CAISEGQKETQYF.

This chain links TRBV11-1 with TRBJ2-7; TRBD2 matches at 14 bases. The CDR3 spans 14 residues. Unmatched junction bases numbered 4, after V lost 10 bases and J lost 2 bases. CDR1 and CDR2 (germline): SGHAT, FQDESV (reference sequence). The CDR3 nucleotides read TGTGCCACCAGACTAGCGGGAGGGCCCTACGAGCAGTACTTC. The encoded protein is CATRLAGGPYEQYF.

The genes are TRBV5-1 and TRBJ2-2; 12 nucleotides agree with TRBD2. Trimming cost V 4 bases and J 2 bases; bases outside gene matches: 6. The CDR3 length is 17 residues. Germline V gene sequence: CDR1 SGHRS, CDR2 YFSETQ. The CDR3 sequence is CASSISGLAGNTGELFF. The CDR3 DNA sequence: TGCGCCAGCAGCATATCCGGACTAGCGGGAAACACCGGGGAGCTGTTTTTT. Variable domain in full (rest from reference TRBV5-1 and TRBJ2-2): KAGVTQTPRYLIKTRGQQVTLSCSPISGHRSVSWYQQTPGQGLQFLFEYFSETQRNKGNFPGRFSGRQFSNSRSEMNVSTLELGDSALYLCASSISGLAGNTGELFFGEGSRLTVL.

The chain couples TRBV28 to TRBJ1-1; 8 nucleotides agree with TRBD1. V shed 4 bases and J 1 base; nucleotides not matched to a gene: 11. The CDR3 loop spans 17 amino acids. Germline V gene data show CDR1 as MDHEN and CDR2 as SYDVKM. The CDR3 bases are TGTGCCAGCAGTTCCGGACAGGGTCAAATTCCGAACACTGAAGCTTTCTTT. Translation: CASSSGQGQIPNTEAFF.

The chain joins TRBV5-6 to TRBJ1-1; 7 nucleotides align to TRBD1. In germline, CDR1 is SGHDT, CDR2 YYEEEE. With V trimmed by 4 bases and J by 3 bases, 6 bases remained unmatched. The CDR3 loop spans 14 amino acids. The chain's CDR3 is CASSVTGIDTEAFF. The DNA of the CDR3 is TGTGCCAGCAGCGTGACAGGGATAGACACTGAAGCTTTCTTT.

This clone was counted a few times. The chain combines TRBV23-1 with TRBJ1-1, with a possible D match to TRBD1 (5 bases). Being an ORF, TRBV23-1 has a function that is uncertain. The V gene lost 2 bases and the J gene lost 5 bases, with 15 bases spanning the gap. The CDR3 runs 15 residues. The CDR3 bases are TGCGCCAGCAGTCAACACGGACATGGGAGGACTGAAGCTTTCTTT. It codes for CASSQHGHGRTEAFF.

The chain has TRBV30 and TRBJ2-7; D is perhaps TRBD1 or TRBD2 (5 bases each). Trimming took 2 bases from V and 2 from J, leaving 13 bases between them. Germline lookup yields CDR1 GTSNPN and CDR2 SVGIG (reference sequence). The CDR3 is 14 residues long. The CDR3 spells CAWSPGTATYEQYF. The CDR3 DNA is TGTGCCTGGAGTCCCGGGACGGCGACCTACGAGCAGTACTTC.

This clone was found once. V is TRBV12-5 and J is TRBJ2-2; 7 nucleotides line up with TRBD2. V was pared by 6 bases and J by 3 bases, with 7 bases of the junction left unmatched. The CDR3 covers 15 residues. Germline CDR1 reads LGHNT; CDR2 reads FRNRAP. CDR3 DNA sequence: TGTGCTAGTGGACCAGCGGGACGGGACACCGGGGAGCTGTTTTTT. The encoded protein is CASGPAGRDTGELFF.

The rearrangement joins TRBV19 to TRBJ2-7, with a weak D call TRBD2 (7 bases). V was trimmed by 2 bases and J by 7 bases, leaving 18 bases between them. Germline values: CDR1 LNHDA, CDR2 SQIVND (reference sequence). The length of the CDR3 is 15 residues. Here the CDR3 reads CASSISRGLLGEQYF. CDR3 DNA sequence: TGTGCCAGTAGTATATCGCGGGGGCTCTTGGGGGAGCAGTACTTC.

The CDR3 nucleotides read TGTGCCAGCAGCTTAGTAGGGCGCTATAATTCACCCCTCCACTTT. The encoded protein is CASSLVGRYNSPLHF. J is TRBJ1-6 and V is TRBV7-9; D gene uncertain. The germline V and J ends were trimmed by 1 base and 3 bases, with 7 bases remaining between them. The CDR3 contains 15 residues. Germline lookup yields CDR1 SEHNR and CDR2 FQNEAQ (reference sequence).

The rearrangement joins TRBV7-9 to TRBJ1-1; tentatively, D is TRBD1 (5 bases). V lost 1 base, J lost 4 bases, and 13 bases lay in between. The germline CDR1 and CDR2 sequences are SEHNR and FQNEAQ (reference sequence). The CDR3 is 15 residues long. The CDR3 bases are TGTGCCAGCAGCTTAGAATTTGGGGGAAGCACTGAAGCTTTCTTT. Protein product: CASSLEFGGSTEAFF.

This clone is a singleton in its sample. The gene calls are TRBV11-2 and TRBJ1-2; 7 nucleotides line up with TRBD1. The J segment lost 0 bases and the V segment lost 5 bases, leaving 18 bases of the junction unmatched. This CDR3 comprises 19 residues. CDR1 SGHAT and CDR2 FQNNGV come from the germline V gene. The CDR3: CASSVRQGLLPKANYGYTF. The CDR3 DNA follows: TGTGCCAGCAGCGTTCGACAGGGACTGTTGCCAAAAGCTAACTATGGCTACACCTTC.

This chain uses TRBV5-4 with TRBJ2-7; 9 nucleotides align to TRBD1. Losses at the gene ends were 2 bases for V and 5 bases for J; bases not matched to a gene: 11. Germline CDR1 and CDR2: SGHNT and YYREEE (reference sequence). This CDR3 comprises 16 residues. The CDR3 spells CASSFRRGQGVHEQYF. The DNA of the CDR3 is TGTGCCAGCAGCTTTCGCCGGGGACAGGGTGTCCACGAGCAGTACTTC.

In the case of this clone: The junction and the germline gene differ at one end; a read error may be behind it. J is TRBJ2-1 and V is TRBV30, with TRBD2 matching 7 bases. The CDR3 consists of 13 residues. The germline gives CDR1 GTSNPN, CDR2 SVGIG (reference sequence). In nucleotides, the CDR3 is TGTGCCGGGAGCGGACTAGGGGCTCTTGAGCAGTTCTTC. It translates to CAGSGLGALEQFF.

The chain joins TRBV11-3 to TRBJ2-2, with TRBD1 matching over 8 bases. The junction had 1 base not matched to a gene; V was cut back by 1 base and J by 0 bases. This CDR3 has 16 residues. Germline assignment: CDR1 SGHNT and CDR2 YENEEA. CDR3 nucleotide sequence: TGTGCCAGCAGCTTAGTACAGGGGGCGAACACCGGGGAGCTGTTTTTT. It is translated as CASSLVQGANTGELFF.

This chain links TRBV13 with TRBJ2-2; D is ambiguous. CDR1 PRHDT and CDR2 FYEKMQ come from the germline V gene (reference sequence). The CDR3 is made up of 15 amino acids. Trimming took 6 bases from V and 4 from J, leaving 15 bases between them. DNA of the CDR3: TGTGCCAGCAGACCCGGCACAGTGGGCACCGGGGAGCTGTTTTTT. Its translation is CASRPGTVGTGELFF.

This clone was counted between two and nine times. The chain carries TRBV10-3 and TRBJ1-2; unclear D gene. The V gene's germline CDR1 is ENHRY and CDR2 SYGVKD. V lost 3 bases to trimming and J lost 1 base, with 15 bases between them. The CDR3 length is 16 residues. CDR3 DNA: TGTGCCATCAGTGAATCTTCCCGGGCGAATAACTATGGCTACACCTTC. Its protein is CAISESSRANNYGYTF.